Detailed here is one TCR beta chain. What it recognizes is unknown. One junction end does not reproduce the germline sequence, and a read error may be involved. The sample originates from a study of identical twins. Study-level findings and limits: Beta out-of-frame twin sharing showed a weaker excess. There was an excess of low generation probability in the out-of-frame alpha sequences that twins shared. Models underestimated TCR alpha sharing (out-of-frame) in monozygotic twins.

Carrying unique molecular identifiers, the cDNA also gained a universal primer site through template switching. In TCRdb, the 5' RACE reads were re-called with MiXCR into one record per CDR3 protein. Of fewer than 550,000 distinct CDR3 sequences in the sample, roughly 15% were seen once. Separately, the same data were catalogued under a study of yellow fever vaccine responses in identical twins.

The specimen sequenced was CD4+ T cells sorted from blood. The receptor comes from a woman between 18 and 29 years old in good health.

As DNA, the CDR3 is TGTGCCTGCAGCACCGGGACTAGCGGGAGGACGAGCTCCTACAATGAGCAGTTCTTC. Translating it yields CACSTGTSGRTSSYNEQFF. This chain joins TRBV2 and TRBJ2-1, with 15 bases aligning to TRBD2. CDR1 is SNHLY, CDR2 FYNNEI, per germline. The CDR3 is 19 residues long.